Sequencing of this T cell receptor (beta chain) was carried out in a study of T cells after yellow fever vaccination. Study at large: Fractions of limited cellularity were prepared by means of SMART-Seq v4 Ultra Low Input.

Regarding this clonotype: The antigen remains unidentified.

Making TCR cDNA involved 5'RACE template switching, which added UMIs and a universal primer site. MiXCR, applied by TCRdb to the 5' RACE reads, yields one record per CDR3 protein. The table lists 300,000 to 350,000 distinct CDR3 sequences, over 8.5% of them singletons. V shed 0 bases and J shed 10 bases, with 13 bases lying between them. Germline V gene sequence: CDR1 ENHRY, CDR2 SYGVKD. The CDR3 runs 14 residues. Study results and limitations: Abundant clonotypes from the bulk population could contaminate FACS-sorted repertoires. Reappearance after the booster was observed for most primary-vaccination clones (roughly 95% CD4, about 91% CD8).

The TCR comes from a man between 18 and 35 years old who received the YFV17D yellow fever vaccine. Sample: CD4+ T cells sorted from PBMCs, taken 45 days after the yellow fever booster vaccination. The chain carries TRBV10-3 and TRBJ2-1, with D tentatively TRBD1 (6 bases). This CDR3 is CAISESSRGMEQFF. In nucleotides, the CDR3 is TGTGCCATCAGTGAGTCAAGTAGGGGGATGGAGCAGTTCTTC.